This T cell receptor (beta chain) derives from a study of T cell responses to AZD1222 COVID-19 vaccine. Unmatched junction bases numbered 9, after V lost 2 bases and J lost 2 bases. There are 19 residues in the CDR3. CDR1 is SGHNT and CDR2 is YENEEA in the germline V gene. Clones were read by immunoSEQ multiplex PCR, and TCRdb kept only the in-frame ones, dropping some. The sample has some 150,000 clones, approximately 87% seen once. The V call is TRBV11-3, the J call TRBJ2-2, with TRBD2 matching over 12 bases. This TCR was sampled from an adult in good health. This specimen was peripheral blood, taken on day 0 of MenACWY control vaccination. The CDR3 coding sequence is TGTGCCAGCAGCTTAACCGTTCCCGGACTAGCGGGAAACACCGGGGAGCTGTTTTTT. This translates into CASSLTVPGLAGNTGELFF.